Following are 24 T cell receptor beta chains from one sample sequenced in a study of T cell responses to AZD1222 COVID-19 vaccine. The protocol was immunoSEQ multiplex PCR, while the TCRdb copy is restricted to in-frame clones and leaves out a portion. The sample consists of around 100,000 clones, around 82% of them appearing once. This specimen consisted of peripheral blood, obtained on day 0 of AZD1222 vaccination. These receptors were collected from an adult in good health.

The chain carries TRBV24-1 and TRBJ2-1, with TRBD2 matching over 12 bases. Germline V gives CDR1 KGHDR, CDR2 SFDVKD. After removal of 7 bases from V and 1 base from J, the junction contained 4 bases not matched to a gene. There are 16 residues in the CDR3. The CDR3 protein is CATRGTSGGSYNEQFF. DNA of the CDR3: TGTGCCACCAGGGGAACTAGCGGGGGGTCCTACAATGAGCAGTTCTTC.

The chain joins TRBV29-1 to TRBJ2-7; D possibly corresponds to TRBD1 (5 bases). This CDR3 region has 13 residues. The germline V gene has CDR1 SQVTM and CDR2 ANQGSEA. The V end lost 6 bases, the J end lost 1 base, and 13 bases lay between the germline ends. CDR3 protein: CSVEPGNSYEQYF. Here the CDR3 DNA reads TGCAGCGTCGAGCCAGGGAATTCCTACGAGCAGTACTTC.

The J gene is TRBJ1-1, the V gene TRBV28; 7 bases are shared with TRBD1. After removal of 1 base from V and 8 bases from J, the junction contained 1 base not matched to a gene. This CDR3 region has 12 residues. Germline loops: CDR1 MDHEN, CDR2 SYDVKM. The CDR3, as DNA: TGTGCCAGCAGTTTATACAGGGGAGAAGCTTTCTTT. The encoded protein is CASSLYRGEAFF. Based on the CDR3 plus reference TRBV28 and TRBJ1-1, the full variable domain is DVKVTQSSRYLVKRTGEKVFLECVQDMDHENMFWYRQDPGLGLRLIYFSYDVKMKEKGDIPEGYSVSREKKERFSLILESASTNQTSMYLCASSLYRGEAFFGQGTRLTVV.

This sequence joins TRBV12-3 or TRBV12-4 and TRBJ1-2, with D uncertain. Trimming removed 5 bases at V and 8 bases at J, with 12 bases between. The CDR3 covers 12 residues. The CDR3 reads CASSHFRGGYTF. CDR3 in DNA: TGTGCCAGCAGTCACTTCAGAGGGGGCTACACCTTC.

This chain joins TRBV9 and TRBJ2-2; no firm D call. Germline V gene lookup returns CDR1 SGDLS and CDR2 YYNGEE. The CDR3 contains 13 residues. Trimming cost V 3 bases and J 1 base, with 4 bases left between them. The DNA for the CDR3 is TGTGCCAGCAGCGGGCAGAACACCGGGGAGCTGTTTTTT. Its protein is CASSGQNTGELFF.

The gene calls are TRBV2 and TRBJ2-3; no clear D. Germline V lookup: CDR1 SNHLY, CDR2 FYNNEI. V lost 5 bases and J 12 bases, leaving 12 bases between the germline ends. The CDR3 length is 11 residues. DNA for the CDR3: TGTGCCAGCAGTTACGAAATACGCCAGTATTTT. This encodes CASSYEIRQYF. Full variable domain (remainder filled in from reference TRBV2 and TRBJ2-3): EPEVTQTPSHQVTQMGQEVILRCVPISNHLYFYWYRQILGQKVEFLVSFYNNEISEKSEIFDDQFSVERPDGSNFTLKIRSTKLEDSAMYFCASSYEIRQYFGPGTRLTVL.

The chain uses TRBV28 and TRBJ2-7; 9 bases map to TRBD1. The ends lost 4 bases at V and 6 bases at J; junction bases unmatched: 7. This CDR3 has 14 residues. CDR1 and CDR2 (germline): MDHEN, SYDVKM. In nucleotides, the CDR3 is TGTGCCAGCAGTTCCGGACAGGGGACCCTCGAGCAGTACTTC. Translating gives CASSSGQGTLEQYF.

V usage is TRBV27 and J usage is TRBJ1-4; 8 bases are shared with TRBD1. V lost 8 bases to trimming and J lost 6 bases; unmatched junction nucleotides: 8. Germline V gene data show CDR1 as MNHEY and CDR2 as SMNVEV (reference sequence). The CDR3 has 14 amino acids. CDR3 coding DNA: TGTGCCAGCGCACCCGGGACAGGTTATGAAAAACTGTTTTTT. It codes for CASAPGTGYEKLFF.

The table lists this clone with a few counts. The chain employs TRBV19 and TRBJ2-7, with 7 nucleotides matching TRBD1. Germline lookup yields CDR1 LNHDA and CDR2 SQIVND (reference sequence). The CDR3 consists of 15 residues. After removal of 3 bases from V and 5 bases from J, the junction contained 10 bases not matched to a gene. The CDR3 DNA sequence: TGTGCCAGTAGTATGAGGAGACAGGGAAGGAACGAGCAGTACTTC. This sequence encodes CASSMRRQGRNEQYF.

CDR3 bases: TGTGCCAGCAGCTGGACTAGCGGGACCTACAATGAGCAGTTCTTC. Its translation: CASSWTSGTYNEQFF. The chain links TRBV7-2 to TRBJ2-1; 12 positions agree with TRBD2. This CDR3 contains 15 residues. Trimming at V came to 4 bases and at J to 2 bases, leaving 0 bases not matched to a gene. Germline V gives CDR1 SGHTA, CDR2 FQGNSA. The full variable domain, in which reference TRBV7-2 and TRBJ2-1 provide the parts outside the CDR3, is GAGVSQSPSNKVTEKGKDVELRCDPISGHTALYWYRQSLGQGLEFLIYFQGNSAPDKSGLPSDRFSAERTGGSVSTLTIQRTQQEDSAVYLCASSWTSGTYNEQFFGPGTRLTVL.

This clone was recorded a few times. Other DNA sequences within the sample encode an identical CDR3. J is TRBJ1-5 and V is TRBV30; D unclear. The V gene's germline CDR1 is GTSNPN and CDR2 SVGIG (reference sequence). This CDR3 region has 13 residues. Deletions cut 0 bases from V and 0 bases from J, with 3 bases between. CDR3: CAWSVRSNQPQHF. CDR3 DNA: TGTGCCTGGAGTGTACGTAGCAATCAGCCCCAGCATTTT.

The chain carries TRBV7-9 and TRBJ2-5; tentatively, D is TRBD1 (6 bases). Germline CDR1 is SEHNR and CDR2 is FQNEAQ (reference sequence). Deletions cut 5 bases from V and 1 base from J, with 14 bases between. The CDR3 length is 15 residues. The CDR3 DNA is TGTGCCAGCAGCCAGGGGAACGGGATCCAAGAGACCCAGTACTTC. Protein: CASSQGNGIQETQYF. Looking up the rest from reference TRBV7-9 and TRBJ2-5 gives the full variable domain: DTGVSQNPRHKITKRGQNVTFRCDPISEHNRLYWYRQTLGQGPEFLTYFQNEAQLEKSRLLSDRFSAERPKGSFSTLEIQRTEQGDSAMYLCASSQGNGIQETQYFGPGTRLLVL.

The chain couples TRBV7-6 to TRBJ2-2, with D perhaps given as TRBD1 or TRBD2 (5 bases each). Germline V gene data show CDR1 as SGHVS and CDR2 as FNYEAQ. The CDR3 consists of 16 residues. V lost 6 bases to trimming and J lost 1 base, with 15 bases between them. As DNA, the CDR3 is TGTGCCAGCAGGTCCGGGACCGAACTGAACACCGGGGAGCTGTTTTTT. Translated: CASRSGTELNTGELFF.

The chain combines TRBV2 with TRBJ1-5; TRBD1 matches 12 bases. CDR1 and CDR2 (germline): SNHLY, FYNNEI. The CDR3 contains 16 residues. The V segment lost 7 bases and the J segment 2 bases; nucleotides outside the gene matches: 6. The CDR3 loop reads CASTGTGGRGNQPQHF. The CDR3, as DNA: TGTGCCAGCACTGGGACAGGGGGCAGGGGCAATCAGCCCCAGCATTTT.

DNA of the CDR3: TGTGCCAGCAGTTGGACAGACTTATATGGCTACACCTTC. This encodes CASSWTDLYGYTF. The gene calls are TRBV6-5 and TRBJ1-2; possibly TRBD1 for D (6 bases). The V gene's germline CDR1 is MNHEY and CDR2 SVGAGI. The CDR3 runs to 13 residues. V was shortened by 4 bases and J by 5 bases, with 11 bases between the two germline ends.

This chain uses TRBV28 with TRBJ2-7, with TRBD1 matching over 7 bases. Germline lookup yields CDR1 MDHEN and CDR2 SYDVKM. V was clipped by 4 bases and J by 6 bases; unmatched bases: 9. CDR3 length: 14 amino acids. CDR3 DNA: TGTGCCAGCAGTTCTCTGACAGGGCTGCGCGAGCAGTACTTC. This gives the protein CASSSLTGLREQYF.

The rearrangement joins TRBV5-1 to TRBJ2-7; TRBD1 matches at 12 bases. The CDR3 has 16 amino acids. V lost 5 bases to trimming and J lost 7 bases; unmatched junction nucleotides: 13. CDR1 is SGHRS, CDR2 YFSETQ, per germline. The CDR3 DNA sequence: TGCGCCAGCAGTTCGACACCGGGACAGGGGGCTCGGGAGCAGTACTTC. Translation gives CASSSTPGQGAREQYF. Filled out from reference TRBV5-1 and TRBJ2-7, the complete variable domain reads KAGVTQTPRYLIKTRGQQVTLSCSPISGHRSVSWYQQTPGQGLQFLFEYFSETQRNKGNFPGRFSGRQFSNSRSEMNVSTLELGDSALYLCASSSTPGQGAREQYFGPGTRLTVT.

The rearrangement uses TRBV3-1 (or the pseudogene TRBV3-2) and TRBJ1-2; 9 nucleotides align to TRBD1. Looked up from germline, CDR1 is LGHDT and CDR2 is YNNKEL (reference sequence). Trimming cost V 1 base and J 4 bases; bases outside gene matches: 13. This CDR3 region has 18 residues. CDR3 in DNA: TGTGCCAGCAGCCAAGTTCCCGGGACAGGGTATAATTCCTATGGCTACACCTTC. This gives the protein CASSQVPGTGYNSYGYTF.

This chain's CDR3 is CASSLMGGDFYGYTF. The CDR3 region has the DNA TGTGCCAGCAGTTTGATGGGGGGCGATTTCTATGGCTACACCTTC. The V and J genes are TRBV27 and TRBJ1-2, with D tentatively TRBD1 (6 bases). The ends were cut back, 3 bases at V and 4 bases at J, with 15 bases in the middle. This CDR3 has 15 amino acids. CDR1 is MNHEY and CDR2 is SMNVEV in the germline V gene (reference sequence).

The V gene is TRBV15, the J gene TRBJ2-7, with D possibly TRBD2 on 6 matching bases. CDR3 length: 16 amino acids. Trimming removed 2 bases from V and 3 bases from J, with 17 bases in between. Germline V lookup: CDR1 LNHNV, CDR2 YYDKDF (reference sequence). CDR3 nucleotides: TGTGCCACCAGCAGAACAAGACTAGTGGCGGGCTACGAGCAGTACTTC. It codes for CATSRTRLVAGYEQYF. Full variable domain (missing parts from reference TRBV15 and TRBJ2-7): DAMVIQNPRYQVTQFGKPVTLSCSQTLNHNVMYWYQQKSSQAPKLLFHYYDKDFNNEADTPDNFQSRRPNTSFCFLDIRSPGLGDTAMYLCATSRTRLVAGYEQYFGPGTRLTVT.

The chain combines TRBV7-2 with TRBJ1-6; unclear D gene. The ends were cut back, 2 bases at V and 7 bases at J, with 6 bases in the middle. Per germline, CDR1 SGHTA and CDR2 FQGNSA. The CDR3 covers 13 residues. CDR3 nucleotide sequence: TGTGCCAGCAGCTTATGGGGAAATTCACCCCTCCACTTT. As protein: CASSLWGNSPLHF.

The genes are TRBV5-4 and TRBJ2-3; 12 nucleotides match TRBD2. This CDR3 has 17 amino acids. V was pared by 1 base and J by 5 bases, with 8 bases of the junction left unmatched. Germline V gene data show CDR1 as SGHNT and CDR2 as YYREEE (reference sequence). The CDR3 spells CASSLRATSGGIDTQYF. The DNA for the CDR3 is TGTGCCAGCAGCTTGCGGGCGACTAGCGGGGGTATAGATACGCAGTATTTT.

The V and J genes are TRBV7-2 and TRBJ1-5; unclear D gene. The CDR3 loop spans 13 amino acids. V was pared by 6 bases and J by 7 bases, with 13 bases between. Per the germline V gene, CDR1 is SGHTA and CDR2 is FQGNSA. The CDR3 region has the DNA TGTGCCAGCAGTTTCCAAGAGAGACAGCCCCAGCATTTT. Translating gives CASSFQERQPQHF.

The chain employs TRBV29-1 and TRBJ2-1; D might be TRBD2 (5 bases). This CDR3 contains 14 residues. Trimming stripped 5 bases from V and 0 bases from J, with 11 bases between. CDR1 is SQVTM, CDR2 ANQGSEA, per germline. CDR3 DNA sequence: TGCAGCGTTCATAGCGCCAGCTCCTACAATGAGCAGTTCTTC. Translation: CSVHSASSYNEQFF.